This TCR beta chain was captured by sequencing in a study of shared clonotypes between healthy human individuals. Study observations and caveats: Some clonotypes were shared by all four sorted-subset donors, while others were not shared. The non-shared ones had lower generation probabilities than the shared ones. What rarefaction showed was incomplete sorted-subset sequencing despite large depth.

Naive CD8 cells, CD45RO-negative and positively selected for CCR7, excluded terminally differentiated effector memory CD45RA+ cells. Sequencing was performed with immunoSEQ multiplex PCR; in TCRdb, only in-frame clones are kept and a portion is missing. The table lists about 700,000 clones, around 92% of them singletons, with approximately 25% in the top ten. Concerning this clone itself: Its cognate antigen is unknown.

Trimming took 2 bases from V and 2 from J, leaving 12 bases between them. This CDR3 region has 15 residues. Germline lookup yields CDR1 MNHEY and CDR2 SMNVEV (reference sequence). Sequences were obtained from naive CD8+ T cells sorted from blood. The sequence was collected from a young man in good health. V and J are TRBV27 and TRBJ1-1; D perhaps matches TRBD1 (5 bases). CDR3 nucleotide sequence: TGTGCCAGCAGTTTAAGGCGGGACGGAAACACTGAAGCTTTCTTT. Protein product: CASSLRRDGNTEAFF.